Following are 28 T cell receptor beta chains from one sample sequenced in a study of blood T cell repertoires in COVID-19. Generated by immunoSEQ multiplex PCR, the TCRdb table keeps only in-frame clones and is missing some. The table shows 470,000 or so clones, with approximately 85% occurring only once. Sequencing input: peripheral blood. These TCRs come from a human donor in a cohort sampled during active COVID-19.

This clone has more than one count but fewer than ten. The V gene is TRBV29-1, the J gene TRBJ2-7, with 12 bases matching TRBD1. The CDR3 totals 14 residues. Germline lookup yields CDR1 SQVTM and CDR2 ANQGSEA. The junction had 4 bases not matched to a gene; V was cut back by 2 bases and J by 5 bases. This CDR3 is CSVELGQGAHEQYF. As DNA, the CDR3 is TGCAGCGTTGAACTGGGACAGGGGGCACACGAGCAGTACTTC.

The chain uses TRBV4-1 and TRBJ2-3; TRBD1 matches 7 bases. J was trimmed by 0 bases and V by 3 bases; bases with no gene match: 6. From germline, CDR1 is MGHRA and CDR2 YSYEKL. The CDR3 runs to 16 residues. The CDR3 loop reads CASSHYAGGSTDTQYF. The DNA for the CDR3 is TGCGCCAGCAGCCATTACGCAGGGGGAAGCACAGATACGCAGTATTTT.

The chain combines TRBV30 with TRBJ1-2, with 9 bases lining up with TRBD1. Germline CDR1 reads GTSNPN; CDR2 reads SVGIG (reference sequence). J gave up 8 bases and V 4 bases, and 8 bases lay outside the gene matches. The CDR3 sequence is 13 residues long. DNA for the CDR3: TGTGCCTGGACCATACAGGGGGCGAGCGGCTACACCTTC. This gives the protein CAWTIQGASGYTF.

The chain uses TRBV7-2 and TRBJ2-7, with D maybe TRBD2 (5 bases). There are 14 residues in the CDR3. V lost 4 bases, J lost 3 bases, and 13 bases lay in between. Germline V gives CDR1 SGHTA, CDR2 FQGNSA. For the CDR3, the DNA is TGTGCCAGCAGCTCGGGATACGCCTACTACGAGCAGTACTTC. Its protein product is CASSSGYAYYEQYF.

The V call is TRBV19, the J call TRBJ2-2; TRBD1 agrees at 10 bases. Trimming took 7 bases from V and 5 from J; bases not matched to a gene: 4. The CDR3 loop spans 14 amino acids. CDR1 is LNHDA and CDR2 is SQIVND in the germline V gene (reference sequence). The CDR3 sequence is CASIRTGGTGELFF. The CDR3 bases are TGTGCCAGTATTCGGACAGGGGGTACCGGGGAGCTGTTTTTT.

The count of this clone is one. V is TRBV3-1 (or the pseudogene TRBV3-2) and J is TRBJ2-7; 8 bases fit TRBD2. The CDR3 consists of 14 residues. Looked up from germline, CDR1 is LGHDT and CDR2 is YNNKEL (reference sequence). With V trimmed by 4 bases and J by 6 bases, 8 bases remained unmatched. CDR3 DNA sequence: TGTGCCAGCAGCCCCCCAGGCGGGAGGTCCGAGCAGTACTTC. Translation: CASSPPGGRSEQYF.

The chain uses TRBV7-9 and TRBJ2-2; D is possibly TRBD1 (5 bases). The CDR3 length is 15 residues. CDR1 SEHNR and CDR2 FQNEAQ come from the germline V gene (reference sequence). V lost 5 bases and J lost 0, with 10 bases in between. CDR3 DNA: TGTGCCAGCAGCCCGCTGACAGCGAACACCGGGGAGCTGTTTTTT. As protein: CASSPLTANTGELFF.

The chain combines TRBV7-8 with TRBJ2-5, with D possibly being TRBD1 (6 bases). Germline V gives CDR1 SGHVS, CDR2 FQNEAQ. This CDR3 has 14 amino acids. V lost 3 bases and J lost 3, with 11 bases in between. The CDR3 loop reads CASSFLYREETQYF. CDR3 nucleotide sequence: TGTGCCAGCAGCTTCTTGTACAGGGAAGAGACCCAGTACTTC.

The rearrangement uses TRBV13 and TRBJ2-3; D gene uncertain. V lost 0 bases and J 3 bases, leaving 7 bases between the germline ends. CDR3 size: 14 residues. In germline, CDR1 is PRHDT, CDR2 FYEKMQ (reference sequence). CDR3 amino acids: CASSLGSRTDTQYF. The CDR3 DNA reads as TGTGCCAGCAGCTTAGGTTCTAGAACAGATACGCAGTATTTT. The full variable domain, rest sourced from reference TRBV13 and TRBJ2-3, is AAGVIQSPRHLIKEKRETATLKCYPIPRHDTVYWYQQGPGQDPQFLISFYEKMQSDKGSIPDRFSAQQFSDYHSELNMSSLELGDSALYFCASSLGSRTDTQYFGPGTRLTVL.

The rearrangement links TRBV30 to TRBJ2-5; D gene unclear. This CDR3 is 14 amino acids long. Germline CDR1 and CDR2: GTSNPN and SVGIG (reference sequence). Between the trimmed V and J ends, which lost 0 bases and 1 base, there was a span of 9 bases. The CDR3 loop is CAWSVGPTQETQYF. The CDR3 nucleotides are TGTGCCTGGAGTGTTGGGCCAACCCAAGAGACCCAGTACTTC.

DNA for the CDR3: TGTGCCAGCAGCCTCCCTTCTGACTTTGGCTACACCTTC. It encodes CASSLPSDFGYTF. The chain couples TRBV7-2 to TRBJ1-2; D is unresolved. V was pared by 5 bases and J by 7 bases, with 14 bases between. Looked up from germline, CDR1 is SGHTA and CDR2 is FQGNSA. The CDR3 loop spans 13 amino acids.

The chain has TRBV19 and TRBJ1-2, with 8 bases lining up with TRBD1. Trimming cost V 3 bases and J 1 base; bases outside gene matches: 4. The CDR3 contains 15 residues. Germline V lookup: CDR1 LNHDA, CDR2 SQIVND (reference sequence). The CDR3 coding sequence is TGTGCCAGTAGTATCCCAGGGGGCAGTAACTATGGCTACACCTTC. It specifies CASSIPGGSNYGYTF. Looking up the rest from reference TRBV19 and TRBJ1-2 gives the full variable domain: DGGITQSPKYLFRKEGQNVTLSCEQNLNHDAMYWYRQDPGQGLRLIYYSQIVNDFQKGDIAEGYSVSREKKESFPLTVTSAQKNPTAFYLCASSIPGGSNYGYTFGSGTRLTVV.

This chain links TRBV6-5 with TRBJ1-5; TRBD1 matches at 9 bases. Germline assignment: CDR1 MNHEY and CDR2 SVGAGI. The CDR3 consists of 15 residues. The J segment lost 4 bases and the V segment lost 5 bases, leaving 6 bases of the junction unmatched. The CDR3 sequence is CASSIGQGPNQPQHF. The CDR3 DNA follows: TGTGCCAGCAGTATAGGACAGGGGCCGAATCAGCCCCAGCATTTT.

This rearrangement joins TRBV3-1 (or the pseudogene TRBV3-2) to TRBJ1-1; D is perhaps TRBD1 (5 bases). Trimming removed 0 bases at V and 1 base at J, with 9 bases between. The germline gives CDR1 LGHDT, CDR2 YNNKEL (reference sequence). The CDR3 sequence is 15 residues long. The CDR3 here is CASSQDFRANTEAFF. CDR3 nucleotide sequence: TGTGCCAGCAGCCAAGATTTCAGGGCGAACACTGAAGCTTTCTTT.

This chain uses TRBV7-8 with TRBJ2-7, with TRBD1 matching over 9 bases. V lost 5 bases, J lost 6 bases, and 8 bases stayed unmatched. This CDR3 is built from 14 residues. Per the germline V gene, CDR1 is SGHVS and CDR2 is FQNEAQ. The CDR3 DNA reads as TGTGCCAGCAGCCCCCGGGACAGGGTCGGCGAGCAGTACTTC. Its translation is CASSPRDRVGEQYF.

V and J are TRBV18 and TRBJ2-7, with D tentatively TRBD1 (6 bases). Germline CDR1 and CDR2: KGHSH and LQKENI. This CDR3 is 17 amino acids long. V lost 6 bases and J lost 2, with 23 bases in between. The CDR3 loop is CASSIKDGTNRAYEQYF. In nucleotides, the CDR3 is TGTGCCAGCTCCATAAAAGACGGGACAAATAGGGCCTACGAGCAGTACTTC.

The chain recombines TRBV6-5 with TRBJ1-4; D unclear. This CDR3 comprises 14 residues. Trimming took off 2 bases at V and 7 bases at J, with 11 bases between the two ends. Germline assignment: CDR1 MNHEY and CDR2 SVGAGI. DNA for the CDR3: TGTGCCAGCAGTTACAACGCGTTTCGTGAAAAACTGTTTTTT. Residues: CASSYNAFREKLFF.

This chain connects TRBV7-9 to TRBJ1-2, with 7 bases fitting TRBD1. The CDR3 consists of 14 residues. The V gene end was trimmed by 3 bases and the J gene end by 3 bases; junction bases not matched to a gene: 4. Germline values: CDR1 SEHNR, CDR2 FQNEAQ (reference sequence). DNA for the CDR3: TGTGCCAGCAGCTTTCAGGGGGTGGACTATGGCTACACCTTC. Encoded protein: CASSFQGVDYGYTF. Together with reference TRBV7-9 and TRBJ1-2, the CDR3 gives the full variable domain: DTGVSQNPRHKITKRGQNVTFRCDPISEHNRLYWYRQTLGQGPEFLTYFQNEAQLEKSRLLSDRFSAERPKGSFSTLEIQRTEQGDSAMYLCASSFQGVDYGYTFGSGTRLTVV.

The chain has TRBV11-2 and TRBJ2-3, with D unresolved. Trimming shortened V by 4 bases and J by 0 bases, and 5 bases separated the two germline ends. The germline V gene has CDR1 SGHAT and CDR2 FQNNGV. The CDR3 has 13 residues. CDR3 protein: CASSSVSTDTQYF. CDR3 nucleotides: TGTGCCAGCAGCTCCGTTAGCACAGATACGCAGTATTTT. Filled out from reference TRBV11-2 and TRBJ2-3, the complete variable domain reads EAGVAQSPRYKIIEKRQSVAFWCNPISGHATLYWYQQILGQGPKLLIQFQNNGVVDDSQLPKDRFSAERLKGVDSTLKIQPAKLEDSAVYLCASSSVSTDTQYFGPGTRLTVL.

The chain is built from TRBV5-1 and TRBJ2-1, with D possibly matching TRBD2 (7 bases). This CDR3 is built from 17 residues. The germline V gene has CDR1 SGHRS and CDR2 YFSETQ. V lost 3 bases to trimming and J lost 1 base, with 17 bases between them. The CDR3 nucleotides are TGCGCCAGCAGCTCGTTAGGGGAGGGGGGTTCCTACAATGAGCAGTTCTTC. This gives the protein CASSSLGEGGSYNEQFF.

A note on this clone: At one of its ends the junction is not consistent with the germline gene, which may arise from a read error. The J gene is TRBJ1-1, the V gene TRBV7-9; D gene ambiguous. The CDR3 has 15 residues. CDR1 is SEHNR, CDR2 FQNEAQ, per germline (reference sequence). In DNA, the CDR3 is TGTGCCAGCAGCCGCTCCCCCAACATGAAAACTGAAGCTTTCTTT. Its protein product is CASSRSPNMKTEAFF. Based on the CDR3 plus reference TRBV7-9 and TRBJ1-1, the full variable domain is DTGVSQNPRHKITKRGQNVTFRCDPISEHNRLYWYRQTLGQGPEFLTYFQNEAQLEKSRLLSDRFSAERPKGSFSTLEIQRTEQGDSAMYLCASSRSPNMKTEAFFGQGTRLTVV.

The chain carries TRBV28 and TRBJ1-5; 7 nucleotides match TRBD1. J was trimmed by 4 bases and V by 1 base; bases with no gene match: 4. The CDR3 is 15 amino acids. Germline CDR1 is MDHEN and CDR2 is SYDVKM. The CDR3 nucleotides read TGTGCCAGCAGTTTATTTCAGGGGGTTAATCAGCCCCAGCATTTT. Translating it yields CASSLFQGVNQPQHF.

The CDR3 DNA reads as TGTGCCAGCATACTAGCGGGGAAGACCCAGTACTTC. Translating it yields CASILAGKTQYF. The chain links TRBV2 to TRBJ2-5, with TRBD2 matching over 10 bases. J gave up 6 bases and V 7 bases, and 2 bases lay outside the gene matches. Germline loops: CDR1 SNHLY, CDR2 FYNNEI. The CDR3 contains 12 residues.

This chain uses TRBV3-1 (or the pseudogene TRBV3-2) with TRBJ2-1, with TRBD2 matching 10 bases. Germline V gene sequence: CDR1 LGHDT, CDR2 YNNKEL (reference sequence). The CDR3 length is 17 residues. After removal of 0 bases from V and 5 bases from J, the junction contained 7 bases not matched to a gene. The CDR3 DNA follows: TGTGCCAGCAGCCAAGATTGGGCTAGCGGGAGTAACAATGAGCAGTTCTTC. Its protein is CASSQDWASGSNNEQFF.

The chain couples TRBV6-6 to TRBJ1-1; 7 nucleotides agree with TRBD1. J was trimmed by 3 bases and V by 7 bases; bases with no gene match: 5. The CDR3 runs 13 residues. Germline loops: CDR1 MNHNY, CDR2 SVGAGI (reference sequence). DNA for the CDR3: TGTGCCAGCATCGGGGACAGATACACTGAAGCTTTCTTT. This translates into CASIGDRYTEAFF.

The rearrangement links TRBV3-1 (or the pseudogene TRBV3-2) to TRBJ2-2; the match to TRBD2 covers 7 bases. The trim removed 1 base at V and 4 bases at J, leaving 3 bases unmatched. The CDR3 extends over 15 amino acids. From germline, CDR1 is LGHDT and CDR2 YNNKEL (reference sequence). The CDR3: CASSQVREGTGELFF. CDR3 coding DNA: TGTGCCAGCAGCCAAGTCAGGGAGGGCACCGGGGAGCTGTTTTTT.

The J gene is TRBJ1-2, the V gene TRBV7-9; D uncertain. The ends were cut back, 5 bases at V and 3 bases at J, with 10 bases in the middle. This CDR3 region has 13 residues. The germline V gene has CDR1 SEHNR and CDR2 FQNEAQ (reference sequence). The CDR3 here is CASSPTRDYGYTF. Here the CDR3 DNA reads TGTGCCAGCAGCCCAACGAGGGACTATGGCTACACCTTC.

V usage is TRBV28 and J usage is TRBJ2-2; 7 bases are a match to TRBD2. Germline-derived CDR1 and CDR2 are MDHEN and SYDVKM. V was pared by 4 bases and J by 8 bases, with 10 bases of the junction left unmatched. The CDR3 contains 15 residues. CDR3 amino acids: CASSYPGGTRGELFF. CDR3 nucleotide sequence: TGTGCCAGCAGTTACCCGGGAGGAACTAGGGGGGAGCTGTTTTTT.